This T cell receptor (beta chain) derives from a study of T cell changes during pregnancy in multiple sclerosis. The table came from immunoSEQ multiplex PCR; TCRdb's copy has only in-frame clones and leaves some out. Here the sample spans approximately 87,000 clones, around nine tenths being singletons. Germline CDR1 reads MRHNA; CDR2 reads SNTAGT. The CDR3 totals 15 residues. The V and J ends lost 4 bases and 0 bases respectively, with 12 bases between them. This chain uses TRBV6-4 with TRBJ1-2, with D perhaps matching TRBD1 (6 bases). The source was CD4+ T cells from peripheral blood mononuclear cells, collected in the second trimester of pregnancy. The TCR originated in a female donor with multiple sclerosis, enrolled in a pregnancy study. DNA for the CDR3: TGTGCCAGCAGTGCGGAGACAGGACCTAACTATGGCTACACCTTC. This sequence encodes CASSAETGPNYGYTF.